This entry is about one T cell receptor beta chain. The antigen remains unidentified. These data are taken from a study of post-analysis software for immune sequencing data. Study background: The patients showed relapsing-remitting, secondary progressive and progressive-relapsing multiple sclerosis courses. Study outcomes and limitations: Normalized Chao1 diversity in multiple sclerosis patients fell significantly below that of controls. Patients used a few TRBV segments, including TRBV5-6, TRBV5-1 and TRBV20-1, more often than controls. Samples from one preparation batch, clustered by F measure, grouped strongly together.

Unique molecular identifiers tagged the TCR beta cDNA libraries. Hundreds of thousands of cDNA molecules came from 1 to 10 million T cells. A single record per CDR3 protein comes from TCRdb applying MiXCR to the PCR reads. The sample consists of approximately 260,000 distinct CDR3 sequences, 30% to 45% of them appearing once. V gave up 8 bases and J gave up 5 bases, with 24 bases separating them. The CDR3 consists of 16 residues. In germline, CDR1 is MNHEY, CDR2 SMNVEV (reference sequence). Sequencing used blood. V and J are TRBV27 and TRBJ2-5; D is ambiguous. The source of this sequence is a girl between 5 and 17 years old with multiple sclerosis. For the CDR3, the DNA is TGTGCCAGCGCCATACGCCGCCGGGCCGCATGGGAGACCCAGTACTTC. The encoded protein is CASAIRRRAAWETQYF.